The T cell receptor (beta chain) described here comes from a study of blood T cell repertoires in COVID-19. Background on the study: T cells, B-cell-depleted T cells, or PBMCs provided the cDNA or gDNA that served as material.

Original handling: Using reference gene primer amplification, nucleated cell counts were estimated. The protocol was immunoSEQ multiplex PCR, while the TCRdb copy is restricted to in-frame clones and leaves out a portion. Clone size and V and J calls were adopted from that table, with D and trimming inferred from the DNA. The sample consists of about 400,000 clones, 70% to 90% of them appearing once. There are 16 residues in the CDR3. The ends lost 5 bases at V and 2 bases at J; junction bases unmatched: 6. Per germline, CDR1 SGHVS and CDR2 FNYEAQ. Those who participated ranged in age from roughly 18 to 89 years and resided in around 22 US areas. Categorization into cohorts depended on clinical history that participants reported.

Sequencing was performed on PBMCs or T cells enriched from blood (not recorded which). The chain combines TRBV7-6 with TRBJ2-7; 13 bases agree with TRBD2. This sequence originates from a woman aged 18-29 years with acute COVID-19. The CDR3 region is CASSRTSGGTPYEQYF. The CDR3 DNA reads as TGTGCCAGCAGCCGGACTAGCGGGGGCACCCCCTACGAGCAGTACTTC.